These 29 T cell receptor beta chains originate from one sample sequenced in a study of blood T cell repertoires in COVID-19. Sequencing was performed with immunoSEQ multiplex PCR; in TCRdb, only in-frame clones are kept and a portion is missing. The repertoire holds about 150,000 clones, with 80% to 90% as singletons. The sequenced material came from peripheral blood. These receptors were obtained from a man aged 55 to 69 with active or convalescent COVID-19.

The V call is TRBV11-2, the J call TRBJ1-4; maybe TRBD1 (6 bases). CDR3 length: 15 residues. V lost 5 bases to trimming and J lost 4 bases, with 14 bases between them. CDR1 and CDR2 (germline): SGHAT, FQNNGV. The CDR3 region has the DNA TGTGCCAGCAGCAGAACTGGGGACATTAATGAAAAACTGTTTTTT. Protein sequence: CASSRTGDINEKLFF.

This clone appeared a few times. The chain employs TRBV11-2 and TRBJ2-7, with 8 positions matching TRBD2. J lost 0 bases, V lost 3 bases, and 13 bases had no gene match. The germline gives CDR1 SGHAT, CDR2 FQNNGV. This CDR3 is built from 18 residues. The CDR3 is CASSFQFTSGSSSYEQYF. DNA of the CDR3: TGTGCCAGCAGCTTTCAATTTACTAGCGGTTCAAGCTCCTACGAGCAGTACTTC.

This chain uses TRBV19 with TRBJ1-6; maybe TRBD1 (6 bases). The CDR3 totals 14 residues. Trimming removed 6 bases at V and 7 bases at J, with 13 bases between. From germline, CDR1 is LNHDA and CDR2 SQIVND (reference sequence). Here the CDR3 DNA reads TGTGCCAGTAGCGGGGAGACAGGAAATTCACCCCTCCACTTT. Translated: CASSGETGNSPLHF.

The chain combines TRBV30 with TRBJ1-1, with D possibly matching TRBD1 (5 bases). Germline loops: CDR1 GTSNPN, CDR2 SVGIG (reference sequence). This CDR3 is built from 14 residues. Trimming pared 3 bases from V and 3 bases from J, leaving 14 bases between. The CDR3 reads CAWSPGLRDTEAFF. The CDR3 DNA reads as TGTGCCTGGAGCCCGGGACTACGGGACACTGAAGCTTTCTTT.

The V gene is TRBV5-4, the J gene TRBJ1-4, with a weak D call TRBD1 (5 bases). Germline V gene data show CDR1 as SGHNT and CDR2 as YYREEE (reference sequence). V was clipped by 4 bases and J by 8 bases, with 18 bases between them. This CDR3 has 15 amino acids. The DNA for the CDR3 is TGTGCCAGCAGCGCAAGGGGCTCTCCCGGGGAAAAACTGTTTTTT. It specifies CASSARGSPGEKLFF.

In this sample, this clone turned up a few times. The chain uses TRBV7-2 and TRBJ1-5, with D possibly being TRBD1 (5 bases). Germline V gene sequence: CDR1 SGHTA, CDR2 FQGNSA. CDR3 length equals 16 residues. With 5 bases removed from V and 0 bases from J, the gap between germline ends came to 14 bases. The CDR3 region is CASSPTGDPSNQPQHF. CDR3 DNA: TGTGCCAGCAGCCCCACAGGAGACCCTAGCAATCAGCCCCAGCATTTT. The complete variable domain, with remaining parts taken from reference TRBV7-2 and TRBJ1-5, reads GAGVSQSPSNKVTEKGKDVELRCDPISGHTALYWYRQSLGQGLEFLIYFQGNSAPDKSGLPSDRFSAERTGGSVSTLTIQRTQQEDSAVYLCASSPTGDPSNQPQHFGDGTRLSIL.

This clone was picked up one time. The chain couples TRBV25-1 to TRBJ1-5; 7 bases match TRBD1. The CDR3 is 14 amino acids. V lost 4 bases and J lost 4; bases outside the gene matches: 4. CDR1 MGHDK and CDR2 SYGVNS come from the germline V gene. Here the CDR3 reads CASSVAGGNQPQHF. The DNA for the CDR3 is TGTGCCAGCAGTGTGGCAGGGGGGAATCAGCCCCAGCATTTT.

This chain joins TRBV7-3 and TRBJ2-1; D is unclear. From germline, CDR1 is SGHTA and CDR2 FQGTGA. This CDR3 comprises 15 residues. The V and J ends lost 5 bases and 0 bases respectively, with 11 bases between them. CDR3 in amino acids: CASSQLRSSYNEQFF. For the CDR3, the DNA is TGTGCCAGCAGCCAACTCCGGAGCTCCTACAATGAGCAGTTCTTC.

This rearrangement joins TRBV28 to TRBJ2-1, with 7 nucleotides matching TRBD2. In germline, CDR1 is MDHEN, CDR2 SYDVKM. V shed 6 bases and J 4 bases; nucleotides not matched to a gene: 12. The CDR3 is 16 residues long. CDR3 amino acids: CASSLTSAAWYNEQFF. The CDR3 region has the DNA TGTGCCAGCAGCTTAACTAGCGCCGCATGGTACAATGAGCAGTTCTTC. The full variable domain, completed using reference TRBV28 and TRBJ2-1, is DVKVTQSSRYLVKRTGEKVFLECVQDMDHENMFWYRQDPGLGLRLIYFSYDVKMKEKGDIPEGYSVSREKKERFSLILESASTNQTSMYLCASSLTSAAWYNEQFFGPGTRLTVL.

The chain employs TRBV7-2 and TRBJ2-2; 9 nucleotides align to TRBD2. Looked up from germline, CDR1 is SGHTA and CDR2 is FQGNSA. The CDR3 covers 19 residues. J was trimmed by 2 bases and V by 5 bases; bases with no gene match: 15. The CDR3 region is CASSPRAKTSGVNTGELFF. DNA for the CDR3: TGTGCCAGCAGCCCGAGGGCGAAGACTAGCGGTGTTAACACCGGGGAGCTGTTTTTT.

J is TRBJ2-5 and V is TRBV21-1; whether TRBD2, the table's D call, matches the DNA was not checked. TRBV21-1 is deemed a pseudogene. The CDR3 has 17 amino acids. Here the CDR3 DNA reads TGTGCCAGCAGCCCTCGGACTAGCGGGAGTTGTGCGGAGACCCAGTACTTC. Its translation is CASSPRTSGSCAETQYF.

This clone was found once. The genes are TRBV5-1 and TRBJ2-7; the match to TRBD2 covers 7 bases. CDR1 is SGHRS, CDR2 YFSETQ, per germline. V trimming: 3 bases; J trimming: 3 bases; junction bases outside the gene matches: 6. The CDR3 has 14 residues. CDR3: CASSSLGGGYEQYF. CDR3 DNA sequence: TGCGCCAGCAGCTCCCTGGGGGGGGGCTACGAGCAGTACTTC.

The J gene is TRBJ2-1, the V gene TRBV2; D might be TRBD2 (6 bases). The germline V gene has CDR1 SNHLY and CDR2 FYNNEI. Trimming pared 5 bases from V and 7 bases from J, leaving 15 bases between. The CDR3 has 14 amino acids. CDR3 in amino acids: CASSRLRDSNEQFF. The CDR3 DNA reads as TGTGCCAGCAGTCGCCTCCGGGACTCAAATGAGCAGTTCTTC.

CDR3 sequence (DNA): TGTGCCAGCTGCGGGGAACGGTATTCACCCCTCCACTTT. This translates into CASCGERYSPLHF. The chain recombines TRBV6-5 with TRBJ1-6; D is ambiguous. Germline CDR1 is MNHEY and CDR2 is SVGAGI. The CDR3 is 13 amino acids. V dropped 8 bases and J dropped 8 bases, with 13 bases sitting between them.

This sequence joins TRBV18 and TRBJ2-1; TRBD1 matches 7 bases. Looked up from germline, CDR1 is KGHSH and CDR2 is LQKENI. CDR3 size: 14 residues. After removal of 0 bases from V and 10 bases from J, the junction contained 6 bases not matched to a gene. The CDR3 protein is CASSPPTGSGEQFF. The CDR3 coding sequence is TGTGCCAGCTCACCACCGACAGGGTCGGGAGAGCAGTTCTTC.

This rearrangement joins TRBV11-3 to TRBJ2-7; D call uncertain. V gave up 5 bases and J gave up 5 bases, with 13 bases separating them. The CDR3 runs 13 residues. Germline V gene data show CDR1 as SGHNT and CDR2 as YENEEA. CDR3: CASSPSWADEQYF. For the CDR3, the DNA is TGTGCCAGCAGCCCGAGCTGGGCTGACGAGCAGTACTTC.

The chain recombines TRBV5-6 with TRBJ1-1; 8 bases align to TRBD1. Trimming removed 1 base from V and 1 base from J; junction bases left unmatched: 6. Per germline, CDR1 SGHDT and CDR2 YYEEEE. The CDR3 is 16 residues long. The CDR3 loop reads CASSLWGGQGNTEAFF. The CDR3 region has the DNA TGTGCCAGCAGCTTGTGGGGCGGACAGGGGAACACTGAAGCTTTCTTT.

This chain joins TRBV6-5 and TRBJ2-1, with 7 bases fitting TRBD1. Per the germline V gene, CDR1 is MNHEY and CDR2 is SVGAGI. The CDR3 sequence is 11 residues long. V gave up 4 bases and J gave up 12 bases; unmatched junction bases: 3. The CDR3 protein is CASSSGGRQFF. The CDR3 DNA reads as TGTGCCAGCAGTTCAGGGGGACGGCAGTTCTTC.

The V gene is TRBV11-2, the J gene TRBJ2-1, with TRBD2 as a possible D gene (6 bases). Germline loops: CDR1 SGHAT, CDR2 FQNNGV. Trimming removed 3 bases at V and 4 bases at J, with 16 bases between. The CDR3 spans 16 residues. The CDR3 spells CASSFELGGRYNEQFF. The CDR3 DNA sequence: TGTGCCAGCAGCTTTGAACTGGGAGGAAGATACAATGAGCAGTTCTTC. Full variable domain (missing parts from reference TRBV11-2 and TRBJ2-1): EAGVAQSPRYKIIEKRQSVAFWCNPISGHATLYWYQQILGQGPKLLIQFQNNGVVDDSQLPKDRFSAERLKGVDSTLKIQPAKLEDSAVYLCASSFELGGRYNEQFFGPGTRLTVL.

About this clone itself: The junction does not match germline at one end; this may be a read error. This chain joins TRBV18 and TRBJ2-3, with 9 bases fitting TRBD2. Germline CDR1 reads KGHSH; CDR2 reads LQKENI. The CDR3 is made up of 14 amino acids. This CDR3 reads CASSPGTSKDTQYF. As DNA, the CDR3 is TGTGCCAGCTCCCCCGGGACTAGCAAAGATACGCAGTATTTT.

As concerns this clone: Other DNA sequences within the sample encode an identical CDR3. CDR3 in amino acids: CASSLGGINEKLFF. The CDR3 DNA reads as TGTGCCAGCAGTCTCGGGGGGATTAATGAAAAACTGTTTTTT. V usage is TRBV28 and J usage is TRBJ1-4; D perhaps matches TRBD1 (5 bases). CDR1 is MDHEN and CDR2 is SYDVKM in the germline V gene. The CDR3 spans 14 residues. V gave up 5 bases and J gave up 4 bases, with 11 bases separating them.

The V call is TRBV28, the J call TRBJ2-1; D is possibly TRBD1 (6 bases). Trimming pared 5 bases from V and 4 bases from J, leaving 9 bases between. The CDR3 runs to 13 residues. Per germline, CDR1 MDHEN and CDR2 SYDVKM. The CDR3 coding sequence is TGTGCCAGCAGTCGCGGACAGTACAATGAGCAGTTCTTC. Translated: CASSRGQYNEQFF.

This chain joins TRBV28 and TRBJ1-2; possibly TRBD1 for D (6 bases). V gave up 2 bases and J gave up 7 bases, with 11 bases separating them. Germline CDR1 MDHEN, CDR2 SYDVKM. The CDR3 totals 13 residues. The DNA for the CDR3 is TGTGCCAGCAGTTTACGGGGGGGCCGTGGCTACACCTTC. Protein: CASSLRGGRGYTF.

A single count supports this clone. The V gene is TRBV24-1, the J gene TRBJ2-1, with TRBD2 identical over 7 bases. The CDR3 has 15 residues. Germline trimming cut 2 bases from V and 7 bases from J; bases unmatched to any gene: 7. Germline lookup yields CDR1 KGHDR and CDR2 SFDVKD. CDR3: CATSDWRERGNEQFF. The CDR3 DNA is TGTGCCACCAGTGATTGGCGGGAGCGTGGTAATGAGCAGTTCTTC.

J is TRBJ2-1 and V is TRBV7-2, with a possible D match to TRBD1 (6 bases). The CDR3 is 15 amino acids. V lost 5 bases and J 4 bases, leaving 15 bases between the germline ends. Germline V CDR1 and CDR2: SGHTA, FQGNSA. For the CDR3, the DNA is TGTGCCAGCAGCCCCCTTCAGGGGCCATACAATGAGCAGTTCTTC. It encodes CASSPLQGPYNEQFF.

The CDR3 coding sequence is TGTGCCAGCCCGGGACTAGGCACCGGGGAGCTGTTTTTT. Amino acids: CASPGLGTGELFF. This chain uses TRBV6-4 with TRBJ2-2, with 8 bases that match TRBD2. Germline CDR1 reads MRHNA; CDR2 reads SNTAGT. The length of the CDR3 is 13 residues. V lost 8 bases to trimming and J lost 4 bases; unmatched junction nucleotides: 3.

The chain has TRBV9 and TRBJ1-1; weak D call: TRBD1 (5 bases). The V end lost 2 bases, the J end lost 0 bases, and 11 bases lay between the germline ends. There are 15 residues in the CDR3. CDR1 is SGDLS and CDR2 is YYNGEE in the germline V gene. The CDR3 loop is CASSVTQGMNTEAFF. The CDR3 nucleotides read TGTGCCAGCAGCGTGACCCAGGGTATGAACACTGAAGCTTTCTTT.

The chain employs TRBV18 and TRBJ2-1; D is uncertain. Germline CDR1 KGHSH, CDR2 LQKENI. The germline V and J ends were trimmed by 4 bases and 4 bases, with 8 bases remaining between them. The CDR3 has 13 amino acids. The CDR3 region is CASSLNGYNEQFF. The CDR3 DNA reads TGTGCCAGCTCACTCAACGGGTACAATGAGCAGTTCTTC.

Turning to this clone: Additional DNA sequences in this sample encode the identical CDR3. The chain joins TRBV2 to TRBJ1-2, with 9 nucleotides matching TRBD1. V dropped 6 bases and J dropped 8; count of bases not matched to a gene: 7. Germline-derived CDR1 and CDR2 are SNHLY and FYNNEI. The CDR3 extends over 13 amino acids. The CDR3 here is CASRGTGLGGYTF. The CDR3 DNA reads as TGTGCCAGCAGAGGGACAGGGCTCGGAGGCTACACCTTC.